These 31 T cell receptor beta chains were all obtained from the same sample, sequenced in a study of blood T cell repertoires in COVID-19. Generated by immunoSEQ multiplex PCR, the TCRdb table keeps only in-frame clones and is missing some. Among under 200,000 clones, around 85% were seen once, and the ten largest hold 5.6%. The sample was PBMCs or T cells enriched from blood (not recorded which). These receptors originate from a woman aged 40 to 50 with acute COVID-19.

The V call is TRBV11-2, the J call TRBJ2-7; TRBD2 matches 15 bases. The CDR3 contains 19 residues. Per the germline V gene, CDR1 is SGHAT and CDR2 is FQNNGV. The V gene end was trimmed by 2 bases and the J gene end by 5 bases; junction bases not matched to a gene: 13. Written as DNA, the CDR3 is TGTGCCAGCAGCTTAATGCCGGGACTAGCGGGAGGCCCTAGGGACGAGCAGTACTTC. Translation: CASSLMPGLAGGPRDEQYF.

V and J are TRBV5-4 and TRBJ1-2, with a possible D match to TRBD1 (5 bases). Germline CDR1 SGHNT, CDR2 YYREEE (reference sequence). The CDR3 has 15 residues. V was pared by 3 bases and J by 8 bases, with 20 bases between. The CDR3 loop is CASSSRSSGKHGYTF. CDR3 nucleotides: TGTGCCAGCAGCTCACGTTCCTCAGGGAAACACGGCTACACCTTC.

This rearrangement joins TRBV3-1 (or the pseudogene TRBV3-2) to TRBJ2-1; TRBD2 matches 7 bases. V lost 4 bases, J lost 4 bases, and 7 bases stayed unmatched. CDR3 length: 15 amino acids. Per the germline V gene, CDR1 is LGHDT and CDR2 is YNNKEL (reference sequence). CDR3 bases: TGTGCCAGCAGCCCCCGAAGGGAGGGATACAATGAGCAGTTCTTC. This encodes CASSPRREGYNEQFF.

This clone was counted once. The J gene is TRBJ2-7, the V gene TRBV25-1; 7 nucleotides match TRBD1. In germline, CDR1 is MGHDK, CDR2 SYGVNS. V dropped 4 bases and J dropped 3; count of bases not matched to a gene: 6. The CDR3 sequence is 14 residues long. The DNA for the CDR3 is TGTGCCAGCAGTGGGACAGGACTTAGCTACGAGCAGTACTTC. Encoded protein: CASSGTGLSYEQYF.

The rearrangement joins TRBV11-3 to TRBJ1-2; 9 bases map to TRBD1. The CDR3 has 16 amino acids. Germline V gives CDR1 SGHNT, CDR2 YENEEA. J was trimmed by 3 bases and V by 3 bases; bases with no gene match: 8. CDR3 in amino acids: CASSFTGTGIDYGYTF. The CDR3 coding sequence is TGTGCCAGCAGCTTCACCGGGACAGGGATAGACTATGGCTACACCTTC.

The chain couples TRBV5-1 to TRBJ2-2; 8 bases map to TRBD1. V dropped 4 bases and J dropped 1; count of bases not matched to a gene: 6. The CDR3 consists of 16 residues. Germline-derived CDR1 and CDR2 are SGHRS and YFSETQ. CDR3 sequence: CASSPRTGLNTGELFF. CDR3 coding DNA: TGCGCCAGCAGCCCCCGGACAGGGTTGAACACCGGGGAGCTGTTTTTT.

This clone was detected only once. The rearrangement links TRBV12-3 or TRBV12-4 to TRBJ1-1; a possible D gene is TRBD1 (5 bases). The CDR3 length is 12 residues. The ends were cut back, 8 bases at V and 1 base at J, with 8 bases in the middle. The CDR3 DNA sequence: TGTGCCAGCGTTGGGGCGAACACTGAAGCTTTCTTT. Amino acids: CASVGANTEAFF.

V is TRBV10-3 and J is TRBJ2-5, with 13 positions matching TRBD2. The CDR3 covers 16 residues. V lost 3 bases and J lost 4; bases outside the gene matches: 5. Germline assignment: CDR1 ENHRY and CDR2 SYGVKD. CDR3 sequence reads: CAISDTSGRARETQYF. In nucleotides, the CDR3 is TGTGCCATCAGTGATACTAGCGGGAGGGCCCGAGAGACCCAGTACTTC.

The DNA of the CDR3 is TGTGCCAGCAGCAAAGTTAGGGGGAAAAAACCCTATAGCAATCAGCCCCAGCATTTT. As protein: CASSKVRGKKPYSNQPQHF. V usage is TRBV21-1 and J usage is TRBJ1-5; the tabulated D call, TRBD1, remains unverified against the DNA. TRBV21-1 is classified as a pseudogene. The CDR3 covers 19 residues.

The CDR3 sequence is CASRPTSGRSSFGYNEQFF. CDR3 coding DNA: TGTGCCAGCAGACCGACTAGCGGGAGGTCTTCTTTCGGCTACAATGAGCAGTTCTTC. The chain is built from TRBV11-2 and TRBJ2-1; 13 bases agree with TRBD2. The germline gives CDR1 SGHAT, CDR2 FQNNGV. The ends lost 6 bases at V and 3 bases at J; junction bases unmatched: 14. The CDR3 totals 19 residues.

CDR3 in DNA: TGTGCCAGCAGCCTCGACAGCAATAGCAATCAGCCCCAGCATTTT. It yields the protein CASSLDSNSNQPQHF. The rearrangement uses TRBV7-6 and TRBJ1-5, with D possibly being TRBD1 (5 bases). V was trimmed by 5 bases and J by 0 bases, leaving 11 bases between them. Per the germline V gene, CDR1 is SGHVS and CDR2 is FNYEAQ. The CDR3 sequence is 15 residues long.

J is TRBJ2-5 and V is TRBV2, with D hard to call. This CDR3 region has 12 residues. Between the trimmed V and J ends, which lost 8 bases and 1 base, there was a span of 8 bases. Germline loops: CDR1 SNHLY, CDR2 FYNNEI. The CDR3 DNA is TGTGCCAGCCGACAAACCCAAGAGACCCAGTACTTC. Amino acid sequence: CASRQTQETQYF.

The rearrangement links TRBV29-1 to TRBJ1-2, with TRBD1 matching 7 bases. CDR3 length: 13 residues. The J segment lost 2 bases and the V segment lost 4 bases, leaving 4 bases of the junction unmatched. CDR1 and CDR2 from the germline V gene are SQVTM and ANQGSEA. CDR3: CSVGDRRNYGYTF. CDR3 sequence (DNA): TGCAGCGTTGGGGACAGACGGAACTATGGCTACACCTTC.

The chain joins TRBV14 to TRBJ2-1; TRBD2 matches 12 bases. J gave up 6 bases and V 4 bases, and 7 bases lay outside the gene matches. The CDR3 contains 16 residues. Per the germline V gene, CDR1 is SGHDN and CDR2 is FVKESK. The DNA of the CDR3 is TGTGCCAGCAGCCTCATCACTAGCGGGAGGAGCAATGAGCAGTTCTTC. Translation gives CASSLITSGRSNEQFF. Variable domain in full (rest from reference TRBV14 and TRBJ2-1): EAGVTQFPSHSVIEKGQTVTLRCDPISGHDNLYWYRRVMGKEIKFLLHFVKESKQDESGMPNNRFLAERTGGTYSTLKVQPAELEDSGVYFCASSLITSGRSNEQFFGPGTRLTVL.

V usage is TRBV5-6 and J usage is TRBJ1-6; 7 nucleotides agree with TRBD1. V trimming: 1 base; J trimming: 3 bases; junction bases outside the gene matches: 1. The CDR3 runs 15 residues. CDR1 and CDR2 (germline): SGHDT, YYEEEE. CDR3: CASSLRDSYNSPLHF. The CDR3 DNA reads as TGTGCCAGCAGCTTGCGGGACAGCTATAATTCACCCCTCCACTTT.

The J gene is TRBJ2-5, the V gene TRBV7-3; 8 nucleotides match TRBD2. V shed 1 base and J 4 bases; nucleotides not matched to a gene: 5. The CDR3 contains 15 residues. From germline, CDR1 is SGHTA and CDR2 FQGTGA. CDR3 bases: TGTGCCAGCAGCTTAAACGGGAGGGCCGGAGAGACCCAGTACTTC. Translated: CASSLNGRAGETQYF.

The J gene is TRBJ2-7, the V gene TRBV6-5; a possible D gene is TRBD1 (6 bases). CDR1 and CDR2 from the germline V gene are MNHEY and SVGAGI. The CDR3 loop spans 13 amino acids. Trimming took off 8 bases at V and 3 bases at J, with 14 bases between the two ends. The CDR3 coding sequence is TGTGCCAGCGGGACACCGGAACTCTACGAGCAGTACTTC. This translates into CASGTPELYEQYF.

The chain uses TRBV12-3 or TRBV12-4 and TRBJ2-1; 7 bases align to TRBD2. The CDR3 extends over 13 amino acids. Germline trimming cut 3 bases from V and 9 bases from J; bases unmatched to any gene: 5. The CDR3 spells CASSFGLGGEQFF. Here the CDR3 DNA reads TGTGCCAGCAGTTTCGGACTAGGCGGTGAGCAGTTCTTC.

This clone was observed a few times. Other DNA sequences in the sample encode the same CDR3. This rearrangement joins TRBV6-1 to TRBJ1-3; D is uncertain. This CDR3 has 17 residues. Between the trimmed V and J ends, which lost 0 bases and 0 bases, there was a span of 12 bases. Germline assignment: CDR1 MNHNS and CDR2 SASEGT. The CDR3 region has the DNA TGTGCCAGCAGTGAAGCTCACGGTGGGAGCTCTGGAAACACCATATATTTT. It translates to CASSEAHGGSSGNTIYF.

This rearrangement joins TRBV6-5 to TRBJ1-2, with 9 bases identical to TRBD1. V shed 6 bases and J 6 bases; nucleotides not matched to a gene: 8. This CDR3 has 14 residues. CDR1 and CDR2 (germline): MNHEY, SVGAGI. The CDR3, as DNA: TGTGCCAGCAGATGGGGACAGGGAGAGGATGGCTACACCTTC. Amino acids: CASRWGQGEDGYTF.

This clone was seen a handful of times. This chain joins TRBV5-1 and TRBJ1-1, with D possibly TRBD1 on 5 matching bases. The CDR3 contains 15 residues. Between the trimmed V and J ends, which lost 0 bases and 4 bases, there was a span of 13 bases. Per the germline V gene, CDR1 is SGHRS and CDR2 is YFSETQ. Here the CDR3 DNA reads TGCGCCAGCAGCTTGGCCCCGGGGGGGGGCACTGAAGCTTTCTTT. Residues: CASSLAPGGGTEAFF.

This clone is a singleton in its sample. The chain links TRBV27 to TRBJ1-3; D remains unclear. The germline V and J ends were trimmed by 5 bases and 0 bases, with 11 bases remaining between them. Germline V gives CDR1 MNHEY, CDR2 SMNVEV (reference sequence). This CDR3 is built from 15 residues. The DNA of the CDR3 is TGTGCCAGCAGTGACGGCGGCTTCTCTGGAAACACCATATATTTT. Translation: CASSDGGFSGNTIYF.

The V call is TRBV20-1, the J call TRBJ2-1, with 10 bases that match TRBD2. The V gene's germline CDR1 is DFQATT and CDR2 SNEGSKA (reference sequence). The CDR3 spans 16 residues. The V and J ends lost 3 bases and 4 bases, in that order; junction bases with no gene match: 9. The CDR3 nucleotides read TGCAGTGCTAGTAAGCTAGCGGGAGAGACATACAATGAGCAGTTCTTC. It encodes CSASKLAGETYNEQFF.

This clone was seen many times. The gene calls are TRBV19 and TRBJ1-6; 8 nucleotides align to TRBD1. CDR1 and CDR2 (germline): LNHDA, SQIVND (reference sequence). V shed 6 bases and J 14 bases; nucleotides not matched to a gene: 12. CDR3 size: 14 residues. The CDR3 spells CASRRTGMMGTLHF. DNA of the CDR3: TGTGCCAGTAGGAGGACAGGGATGATGGGGACCCTCCACTTT.

The chain joins TRBV2 to TRBJ2-3, with D possibly being TRBD2 (5 bases). Germline CDR1 and CDR2: SNHLY and FYNNEI. V was cut by 0 bases and J by 3 bases, with 10 bases left in between. The CDR3 consists of 15 residues. The CDR3 nucleotides are TGTGCCAGCAGTGAAGCGGGAGCATTTACAGATACGCAGTATTTT. Translated, it gives CASSEAGAFTDTQYF.

The chain employs TRBV3-1 (or the pseudogene TRBV3-2) and TRBJ1-6; tentative D call: TRBD1 (6 bases). The CDR3 has 14 amino acids. Looked up from germline, CDR1 is LGHDT and CDR2 is YNNKEL (reference sequence). The V gene lost 5 bases and the J gene lost 3 bases, with 8 bases spanning the gap. CDR3 region: CASSGQSYNSPLHF. CDR3 sequence (DNA): TGTGCCAGCAGCGGACAGAGCTATAATTCACCCCTCCACTTT.

The V gene is TRBV19, the J gene TRBJ1-6, with D possibly matching TRBD1 (6 bases). The CDR3 is 16 amino acids. CDR1 LNHDA and CDR2 SQIVND come from the germline V gene (reference sequence). V was pared by 8 bases and J by 14 bases, with 28 bases between. CDR3 DNA: TGTGCCAGTCGATCAGGGGAGGGATTCCCATTCACGGCCCTCCACTTT. Translation: CASRSGEGFPFTALHF.

The chain recombines TRBV19 with TRBJ2-6; D may be TRBD2 (6 bases). Per the germline V gene, CDR1 is LNHDA and CDR2 is SQIVND (reference sequence). The CDR3 extends over 16 amino acids. Trimming removed 1 base at V and 2 bases at J, with 9 bases between. The CDR3 DNA follows: TGTGCCAGTAGTATAGGATGGGGGGCTGGGGCCAACGTCCTGACTTTC. Its translation: CASSIGWGAGANVLTF.

The chain couples TRBV2 to TRBJ2-2; 7 positions match TRBD2. Germline V gene lookup returns CDR1 SNHLY and CDR2 FYNNEI. CDR3 length: 17 residues. The V and J ends lost 8 bases and 7 bases, in that order; junction bases with no gene match: 19. The CDR3 nucleotides read TGTGCCAGCTCCCGAACGAGCGGGAAAGGGGTGAGCGGGGAGCTGTTTTTT. It specifies CASSRTSGKGVSGELFF.

This clone was detected only once. The chain recombines TRBV18 with TRBJ1-2, with 8 nucleotides matching TRBD1. The CDR3 runs to 14 residues. The J segment lost 5 bases and the V segment lost 0 bases, leaving 2 bases of the junction unmatched. The germline gives CDR1 KGHSH, CDR2 LQKENI. CDR3 coding DNA: TGTGCCAGCTCACCACCGGGGACAGGATATGGCTACACCTTC. Residues: CASSPPGTGYGYTF.

The CDR3: CASSPLGGANTEAFF. The CDR3 DNA reads TGTGCCAGCTCACCACTGGGGGGGGCGAACACTGAAGCTTTCTTT. The rearrangement uses TRBV18 and TRBJ1-1; possibly TRBD1 for D (6 bases). This CDR3 comprises 15 residues. V was shortened by 1 base and J by 1 base, with 10 bases between the two germline ends. Germline CDR1 is KGHSH and CDR2 is LQKENI.